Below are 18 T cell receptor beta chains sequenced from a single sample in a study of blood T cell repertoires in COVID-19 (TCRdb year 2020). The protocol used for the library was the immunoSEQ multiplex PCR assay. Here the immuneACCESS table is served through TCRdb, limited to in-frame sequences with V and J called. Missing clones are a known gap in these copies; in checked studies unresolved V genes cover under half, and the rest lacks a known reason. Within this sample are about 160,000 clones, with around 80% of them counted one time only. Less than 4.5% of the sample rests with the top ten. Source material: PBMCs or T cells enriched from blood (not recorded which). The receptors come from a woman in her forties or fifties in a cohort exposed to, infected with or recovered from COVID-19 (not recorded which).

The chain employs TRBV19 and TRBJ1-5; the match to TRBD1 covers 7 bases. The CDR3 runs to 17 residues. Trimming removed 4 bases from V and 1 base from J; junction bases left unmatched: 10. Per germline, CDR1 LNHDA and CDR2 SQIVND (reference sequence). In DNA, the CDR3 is TGTGCCAGTAGTAGGCCCCGCAGGGGACAGAGCAATCAGCCCCAGCATTTT. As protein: CASSRPRRGQSNQPQHF. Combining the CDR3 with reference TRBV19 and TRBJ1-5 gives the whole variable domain DGGITQSPKYLFRKEGQNVTLSCEQNLNHDAMYWYRQDPGQGLRLIYYSQIVNDFQKGDIAEGYSVSREKKESFPLTVTSAQKNPTAFYLCASSRPRRGQSNQPQHFGDGTRLSIL.

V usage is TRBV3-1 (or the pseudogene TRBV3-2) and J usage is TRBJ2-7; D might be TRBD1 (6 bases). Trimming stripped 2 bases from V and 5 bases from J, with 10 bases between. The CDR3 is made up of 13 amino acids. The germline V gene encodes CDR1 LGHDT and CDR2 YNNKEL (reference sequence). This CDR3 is CASSQRAGDEQYF. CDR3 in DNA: TGTGCCAGCAGCCAACGGGCAGGGGACGAGCAGTACTTC.

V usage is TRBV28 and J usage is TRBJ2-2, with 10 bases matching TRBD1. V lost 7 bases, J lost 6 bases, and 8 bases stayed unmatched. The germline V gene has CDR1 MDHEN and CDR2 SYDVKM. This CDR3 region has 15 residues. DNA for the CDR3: TGTGCCAGCACCCGGACAGGGGGATTCGCCGGGGAGCTGTTTTTT. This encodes CASTRTGGFAGELFF.

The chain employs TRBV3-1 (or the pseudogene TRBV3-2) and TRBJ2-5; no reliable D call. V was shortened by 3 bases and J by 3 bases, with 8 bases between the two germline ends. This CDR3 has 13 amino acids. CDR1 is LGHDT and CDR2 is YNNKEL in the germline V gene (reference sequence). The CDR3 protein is CASSHGTEETQYF. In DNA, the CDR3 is TGTGCCAGCAGCCACGGCACAGAAGAGACCCAGTACTTC.

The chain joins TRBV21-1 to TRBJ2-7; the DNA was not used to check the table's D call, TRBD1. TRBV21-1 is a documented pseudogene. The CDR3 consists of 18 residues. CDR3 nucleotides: TGTGCCAGCAGCAAAGCCCAAAGCGAACAGGGGGCTTCCTACGAGCAGTACTTC. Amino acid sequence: CASSKAQSEQGASYEQYF.

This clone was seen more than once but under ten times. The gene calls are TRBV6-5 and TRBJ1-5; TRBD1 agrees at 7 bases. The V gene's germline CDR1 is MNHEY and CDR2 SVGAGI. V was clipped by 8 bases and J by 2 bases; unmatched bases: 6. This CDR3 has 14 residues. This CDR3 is CASDSRGGNQPQHF. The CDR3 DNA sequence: TGTGCCAGCGACTCCAGGGGGGGCAATCAGCCCCAGCATTTT.

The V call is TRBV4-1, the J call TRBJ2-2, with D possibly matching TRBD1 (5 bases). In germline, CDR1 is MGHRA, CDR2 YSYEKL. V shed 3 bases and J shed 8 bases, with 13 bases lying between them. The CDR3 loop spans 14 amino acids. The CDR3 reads CASSHNVGVGELFF. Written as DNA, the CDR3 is TGCGCCAGCAGCCACAATGTAGGGGTTGGGGAGCTGTTTTTT.

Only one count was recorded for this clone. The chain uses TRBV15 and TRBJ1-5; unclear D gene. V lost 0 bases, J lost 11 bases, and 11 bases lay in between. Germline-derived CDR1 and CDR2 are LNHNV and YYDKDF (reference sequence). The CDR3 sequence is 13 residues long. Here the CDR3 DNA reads TGTGCCACCAGCAGAGATTATGAGGCAGCCCAGCATTTT. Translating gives CATSRDYEAAQHF.

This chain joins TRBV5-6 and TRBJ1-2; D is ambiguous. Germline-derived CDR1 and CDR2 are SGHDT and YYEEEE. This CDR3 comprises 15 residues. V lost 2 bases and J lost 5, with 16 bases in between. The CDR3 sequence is CASSLEAAASYGYTF. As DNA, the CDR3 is TGTGCCAGCAGCTTAGAGGCGGCCGCCTCGTATGGCTACACCTTC. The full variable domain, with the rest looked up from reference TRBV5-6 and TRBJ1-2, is DAGVTQSPTHLIKTRGQQVTLRCSPKSGHDTVSWYQQALGQGPQFIFQYYEEEERQRGNFPDRFSGHQFPNYSSELNVNALLLGDSALYLCASSLEAAASYGYTFGSGTRLTVV.

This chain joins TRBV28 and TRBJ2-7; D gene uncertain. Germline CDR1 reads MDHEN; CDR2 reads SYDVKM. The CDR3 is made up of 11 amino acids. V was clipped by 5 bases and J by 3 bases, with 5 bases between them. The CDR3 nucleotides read TGTGCCAGCAGTGCGAACTACGAGCAGTACTTC. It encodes CASSANYEQYF. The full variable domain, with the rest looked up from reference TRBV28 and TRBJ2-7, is DVKVTQSSRYLVKRTGEKVFLECVQDMDHENMFWYRQDPGLGLRLIYFSYDVKMKEKGDIPEGYSVSREKKERFSLILESASTNQTSMYLCASSANYEQYFGPGTRLTVT.

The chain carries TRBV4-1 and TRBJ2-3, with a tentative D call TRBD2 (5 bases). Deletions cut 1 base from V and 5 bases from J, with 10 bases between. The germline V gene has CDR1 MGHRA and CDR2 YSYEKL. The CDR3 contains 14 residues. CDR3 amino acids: CASSQVAGVDTQYF. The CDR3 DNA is TGCGCCAGCAGCCAAGTGGCGGGCGTAGATACGCAGTATTTT.

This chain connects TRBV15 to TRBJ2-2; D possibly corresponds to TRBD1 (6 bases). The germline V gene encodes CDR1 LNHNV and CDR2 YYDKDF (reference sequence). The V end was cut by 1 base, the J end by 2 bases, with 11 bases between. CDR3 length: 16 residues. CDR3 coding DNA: TGTGCCACCAGCAGAGGGACAGTCAGAAACACCGGGGAGCTGTTTTTT. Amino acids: CATSRGTVRNTGELFF.

CDR3 loop: CATSRGGTSGTGELFF. Written as DNA, the CDR3 is TGTGCCACCAGCAGAGGGGGGACTAGCGGCACCGGGGAGCTGTTTTTT. The chain carries TRBV15 and TRBJ2-2; 11 nucleotides agree with TRBD2. Germline CDR1 and CDR2: LNHNV and YYDKDF (reference sequence). The J segment lost 4 bases and the V segment lost 1 base, leaving 2 bases of the junction unmatched. The CDR3 extends over 16 amino acids.

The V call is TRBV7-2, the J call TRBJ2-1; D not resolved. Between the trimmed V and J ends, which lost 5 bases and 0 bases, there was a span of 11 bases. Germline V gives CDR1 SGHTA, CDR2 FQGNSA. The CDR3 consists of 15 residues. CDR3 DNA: TGTGCCAGCAGCCTTTATGCGAGCTCCTACAATGAGCAGTTCTTC. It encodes CASSLYASSYNEQFF.

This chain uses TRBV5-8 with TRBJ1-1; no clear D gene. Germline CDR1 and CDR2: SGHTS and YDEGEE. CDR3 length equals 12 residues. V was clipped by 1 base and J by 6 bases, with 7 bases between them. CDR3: CASSLRVPEAFF. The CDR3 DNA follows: TGTGCCAGCAGCTTGCGGGTACCTGAAGCTTTCTTT. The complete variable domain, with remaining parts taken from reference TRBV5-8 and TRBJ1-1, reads EAGVTQSPTHLIKTRGQQATLRCSPISGHTSVYWYQQALGLGLQFLLWYDEGEERNRGNFPPRFSGRQFPNYSSELNVNALELEDSALYLCASSLRVPEAFFGQGTRLTVV.

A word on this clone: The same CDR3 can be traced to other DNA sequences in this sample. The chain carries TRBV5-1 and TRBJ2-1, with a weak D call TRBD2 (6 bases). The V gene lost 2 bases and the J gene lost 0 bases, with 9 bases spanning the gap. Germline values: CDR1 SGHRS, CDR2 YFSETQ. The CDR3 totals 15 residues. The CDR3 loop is CASSFGGSSYNEQFF. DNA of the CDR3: TGCGCCAGCAGCTTTGGAGGGAGCTCCTACAATGAGCAGTTCTTC.

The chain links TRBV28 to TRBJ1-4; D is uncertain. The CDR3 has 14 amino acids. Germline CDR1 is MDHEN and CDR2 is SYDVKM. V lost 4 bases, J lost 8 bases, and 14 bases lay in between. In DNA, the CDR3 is TGTGCCAGCAGTTCGCACACGGAGGCCGAAAAACTGTTTTTT. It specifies CASSSHTEAEKLFF.

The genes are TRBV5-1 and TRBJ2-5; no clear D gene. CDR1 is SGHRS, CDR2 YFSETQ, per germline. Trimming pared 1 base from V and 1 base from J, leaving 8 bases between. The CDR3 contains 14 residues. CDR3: CASSLSNSQETQYF. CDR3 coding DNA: TGCGCCAGCAGCTTGTCTAACAGCCAAGAGACCCAGTACTTC.